This TCR beta chain derives from a study of cytotoxic CD8 clonotypes in ibrutinib-treated CLL. A 1 in 200,000 to 1 in 1 million T cell depth was the sequencing target. The method was immunoSEQ multiplex PCR; TCRdb's version includes in-frame clones alone and lacks a portion of them. This table holds about 250,000 clones, under 75% found once. CDR1 is MNHEY, CDR2 SVGAGI, per germline. Trimming pared 5 bases from V and 14 bases from J, leaving 18 bases between. The CDR3 has 13 residues. The chain carries TRBV6-5 and TRBJ1-4; D ambiguous. The receptor was isolated from a human donor with chronic lymphocytic leukemia. The sample consisted of PBMCs, taken after 24 months of ibrutinib treatment. Here the CDR3 DNA reads TGTGCCAGCAGTATGCCCCAAGGAGGGAGGCTGTTTTTT. Amino acids: CASSMPQGGRLFF.